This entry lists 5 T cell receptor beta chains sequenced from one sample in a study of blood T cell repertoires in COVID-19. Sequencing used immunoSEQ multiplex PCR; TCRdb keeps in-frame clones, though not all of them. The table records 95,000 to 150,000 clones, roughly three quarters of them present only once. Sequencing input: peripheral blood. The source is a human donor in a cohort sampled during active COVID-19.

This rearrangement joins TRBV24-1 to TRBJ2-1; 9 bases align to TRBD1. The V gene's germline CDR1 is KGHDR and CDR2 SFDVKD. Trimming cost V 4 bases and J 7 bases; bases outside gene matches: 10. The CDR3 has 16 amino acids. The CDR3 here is CATSESGTGWNNEQFF. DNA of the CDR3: TGTGCCACCAGTGAGTCCGGGACAGGGTGGAATAATGAGCAGTTCTTC.

DNA of the CDR3: TGTGCCAGCAGTGATCGCCGCCGGCTAGCGGAGAACACCGGGGAGCTGTTTTTT. Translating it yields CASSDRRRLAENTGELFF. This chain joins TRBV6-1 and TRBJ2-2; TRBD2 aligns across 7 bases. CDR1 and CDR2 (germline): MNHNS, SASEGT. The CDR3 is 18 amino acids. Trimming at V came to 3 bases and at J to 1 base, leaving 11 bases not matched to a gene.

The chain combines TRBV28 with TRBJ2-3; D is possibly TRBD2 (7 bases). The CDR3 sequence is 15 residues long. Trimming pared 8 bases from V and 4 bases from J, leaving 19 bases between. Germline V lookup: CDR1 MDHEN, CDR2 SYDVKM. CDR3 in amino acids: CASEAGAGGPDTQYF. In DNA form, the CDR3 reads TGTGCCAGCGAGGCAGGGGCCGGGGGGCCAGATACGCAGTATTTT.

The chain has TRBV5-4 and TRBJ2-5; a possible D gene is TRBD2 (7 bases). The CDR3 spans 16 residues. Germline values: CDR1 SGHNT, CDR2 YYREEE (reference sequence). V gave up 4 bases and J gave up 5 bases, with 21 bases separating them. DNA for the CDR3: TGTGCCAGCAGCCGTCCTACAGGGTTGGGAGGGGAGACCCAGTACTTC. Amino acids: CASSRPTGLGGETQYF.

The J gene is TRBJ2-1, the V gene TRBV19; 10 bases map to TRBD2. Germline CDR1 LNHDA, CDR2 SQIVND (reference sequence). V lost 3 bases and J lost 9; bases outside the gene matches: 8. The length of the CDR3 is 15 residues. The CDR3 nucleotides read TGTGCCAGTAGTATGGGGCTAGCGGGAGTTGCTGAGCAGTTCTTC. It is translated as CASSMGLAGVAEQFF.